The 20 T cell receptor beta chains below come from one sample, sequenced in a study of CD4 T cells in relation to SARS-CoV-2 and coronaviruses (dated by TCRdb to the early 2020s). Library preparation employed the immunoSEQ multiplex PCR assay. TCRdb re-hosts the immuneACCESS table, in-frame sequences only. Its copies lack some clones; in the studies checked, an unresolved V gene accounts for under half of them, and the cause for the rest is not known. Counted in this sample were around 25,000 clones; approximately 80% of them appeared once. The top ten constitute approximately 15% of the sample. CD4+ T cells from unexposed donors were collected before the COVID-19 pandemic (2011-2018). The EasySep CD4+ T cell isolation kit was used to isolate CD4+ T cells once the cultures had run for roughly 11 days. The antigens of these receptors remain unknown. The sequenced sample consisted of CD4+ T cells from PBMCs, cultured in vitro. The source of these receptors is a human donor in good health.

The genes are TRBV21-1 and TRBJ2-3; TRBD2, as called in the table, went unchecked against the DNA. TRBV21-1 counts as a pseudogene. This CDR3 is built from 15 residues. CDR3: CASSILSGSADTQYF. The CDR3 DNA reads TGTGCCAGCAGCATCCTTAGCGGGAGCGCAGATACGCAGTATTTT.

This chain uses TRBV28 with TRBJ1-1, with 8 positions matching TRBD1. The trim removed 7 bases at V and 4 bases at J, leaving 14 bases unmatched. There are 16 residues in the CDR3. Germline V lookup: CDR1 MDHEN, CDR2 SYDVKM. CDR3 DNA: TGTGCCAGCAACCCTGGACAGGGTAAACGAGTCACTGAAGCTTTCTTT. Translated: CASNPGQGKRVTEAFF.

This rearrangement joins TRBV2 to TRBJ2-5; the D is unclear. From germline, CDR1 is SNHLY and CDR2 FYNNEI. The germline V and J ends were trimmed by 9 bases and 3 bases, with 8 bases remaining between them. The CDR3 runs to 11 residues. The CDR3 nucleotides read TGTGCCAGTCACTCGGAAGAGACCCAGTACTTC. As protein: CASHSEETQYF.

The chain combines TRBV2 with TRBJ2-6; D remains unclear. V gave up 7 bases and J gave up 0 bases, with 4 bases separating them. Germline CDR1 is SNHLY and CDR2 is FYNNEI. This CDR3 region has 13 residues. The CDR3 DNA reads TGTGCCAGCACCGGCTCTGGGGCCAACGTCCTGACTTTC. This codes for CASTGSGANVLTF.

This clone was seen only a few times. The V call is TRBV5-1, the J call TRBJ2-1; TRBD1 aligns across 7 bases. The CDR3 runs to 16 residues. Germline trimming cut 0 bases from V and 14 bases from J; bases unmatched to any gene: 17. The germline gives CDR1 SGHRS, CDR2 YFSETQ. The CDR3 bases are TGCGCCAGCAGCTTGGAGGGGGCCAGGTCGAGACCCCAGGAGTTCTTC. Protein: CASSLEGARSRPQEFF.

The rearrangement uses TRBV3-1 (or the pseudogene TRBV3-2) and TRBJ2-1; possibly TRBD2 for D (6 bases). In germline, CDR1 is LGHDT, CDR2 YNNKEL (reference sequence). Trimming took off 6 bases at V and 0 bases at J, with 12 bases between the two ends. The CDR3 length is 15 residues. CDR3 bases: TGTGCCAGCAGGACCGCGGAGGGCTCCTACAATGAGCAGTTCTTC. This codes for CASRTAEGSYNEQFF.

The J gene is TRBJ2-7, the V gene TRBV21-1; no DNA check was done on the table's D call, TRBD1. TRBV21-1 is flagged as a pseudogene. The CDR3 has 20 amino acids. The CDR3, as DNA: TGTGCCAGCAGCAAAGGCCCGGCTTCCAAGGTCGGGACAGACGCCTACGAGCAGTACTTC. Its protein is CASSKGPASKVGTDAYEQYF.

The gene calls are TRBV19 and TRBJ1-3; TRBD1 is a possible D gene (5 bases). The CDR3 sequence is 14 residues long. Trimming stripped 5 bases from V and 4 bases from J, with 12 bases between. In germline, CDR1 is LNHDA, CDR2 SQIVND (reference sequence). CDR3 protein: CASSEQANGNTIYF. DNA of the CDR3: TGTGCCAGTAGTGAACAGGCGAACGGAAACACCATATATTTT.

V and J are TRBV9 and TRBJ2-1; no definite D call. The ends were cut back, 3 bases at V and 6 bases at J, with 19 bases in the middle. Germline CDR1 and CDR2: SGDLS and YYNGEE. The CDR3 has 16 residues. The CDR3 DNA sequence: TGTGCCAGCAGCGCCGGACCTCAGGCTGACTTCAATGAGCAGTTCTTC. Translated, it gives CASSAGPQADFNEQFF.

This clone occurred a few times. The genes are TRBV7-9 and TRBJ2-7; 7 bases align to TRBD2. Unmatched junction bases numbered 12, after V lost 5 bases and J lost 2 bases. The CDR3 is made up of 16 amino acids. CDR1 and CDR2 (germline): SEHNR, FQNEAQ (reference sequence). CDR3 in amino acids: CASSVAMEGGPYEQYF. The CDR3 DNA sequence: TGTGCCAGCAGCGTGGCGATGGAGGGAGGGCCCTACGAGCAGTACTTC. The full variable domain, in which reference TRBV7-9 and TRBJ2-7 provide the parts outside the CDR3, is DTGVSQNPRHKITKRGQNVTFRCDPISEHNRLYWYRQTLGQGPEFLTYFQNEAQLEKSRLLSDRFSAERPKGSFSTLEIQRTEQGDSAMYLCASSVAMEGGPYEQYFGPGTRLTVT.

This chain's CDR3 is CASSYPKLHRVIDVGELFF. The CDR3 bases are TGTGCCAGCAGTTACCCCAAACTTCACAGGGTTATTGATGTCGGGGAGCTGTTTTTT. The V call is TRBV6-2 or TRBV6-3, the J call TRBJ2-2; the D gene is possibly TRBD1 (6 bases). The CDR3 is 19 residues long. Germline V CDR1 and CDR2: MNHEY, SVGEGT. The V gene lost 2 bases and the J gene lost 7 bases, with 26 bases spanning the gap.

This rearrangement joins TRBV6-4 to TRBJ2-7; 10 bases match TRBD1. Germline V gene lookup returns CDR1 MRHNA and CDR2 SNTAGT. CDR3 length: 15 amino acids. With V trimmed by 0 bases and J by 5 bases, 4 bases remained unmatched. DNA for the CDR3: TGTGCCAGCAGTGACTCCGGGACAGGGGACCACGAGCAGTACTTC. This translates into CASSDSGTGDHEQYF.

This clone was seen a few times. This rearrangement joins TRBV14 to TRBJ1-3, with 7 bases fitting TRBD1. J lost 3 bases, V lost 2 bases, and 7 bases had no gene match. Germline CDR1 reads SGHDN; CDR2 reads FVKESK. The CDR3 extends over 16 amino acids. DNA of the CDR3: TGTGCCAGCAGCCAAAGGTCCGGGACAGATGGAAACACCATATATTTT. This gives the protein CASSQRSGTDGNTIYF.

The V gene is TRBV5-1, the J gene TRBJ2-1, with D possibly TRBD1 on 5 matching bases. CDR3 length: 15 residues. Germline lookup yields CDR1 SGHRS and CDR2 YFSETQ. Trimming removed 4 bases from V and 0 bases from J, with 11 bases in between. CDR3 residues: CASSVTGTSYNEQFF. Here the CDR3 DNA reads TGCGCCAGCAGCGTCACAGGAACCTCCTACAATGAGCAGTTCTTC. The full variable domain, with the rest looked up from reference TRBV5-1 and TRBJ2-1, is KAGVTQTPRYLIKTRGQQVTLSCSPISGHRSVSWYQQTPGQGLQFLFEYFSETQRNKGNFPGRFSGRQFSNSRSEMNVSTLELGDSALYLCASSVTGTSYNEQFFGPGTRLTVL.

The DNA for the CDR3 is TGTGCCAGCAGCCACGGACTCGATAGCTACGAGCAGTACTTC. Translation gives CASSHGLDSYEQYF. The V call is TRBV4-2, the J call TRBJ2-7; TRBD2 might be the D (5 bases). Between the trimmed V and J ends, which lost 3 bases and 3 bases, there was a span of 12 bases. CDR1 and CDR2 (germline): LGHNA, YNFKEQ. This CDR3 has 14 residues.

The gene calls are TRBV18 and TRBJ1-4; 7 positions match TRBD1. The J segment lost 3 bases and the V segment lost 1 base, leaving 2 bases of the junction unmatched. The length of the CDR3 is 15 residues. The V gene's germline CDR1 is KGHSH and CDR2 LQKENI. The CDR3 sequence is CASSPRGQPNEKLFF. CDR3 DNA: TGTGCCAGCTCACCACGGGGACAGCCTAATGAAAAACTGTTTTTT.

V usage is TRBV19 and J usage is TRBJ1-5; D is unclear. This CDR3 comprises 16 residues. Germline V gives CDR1 LNHDA, CDR2 SQIVND (reference sequence). The V end was cut by 5 bases, the J end by 3 bases, with 17 bases between. CDR3 protein: CASSSTSLRFNQPQHF. CDR3 bases: TGTGCCAGTAGTTCGACCTCTTTACGTTTCAATCAGCCCCAGCATTTT.

This clone was counted between two and nine times. This chain connects TRBV5-1 to TRBJ2-2; 7 nucleotides match TRBD2. Germline assignment: CDR1 SGHRS and CDR2 YFSETQ. Trimming cost V 4 bases and J 3 bases; bases outside gene matches: 9. The CDR3 is made up of 16 amino acids. The CDR3 sequence is CASSLGGSADTGELFF. DNA of the CDR3: TGCGCCAGCAGCCTCGGGGGGAGTGCGGACACCGGGGAGCTGTTTTTT.

There are a few counts of this clone. The chain recombines TRBV19 with TRBJ2-2; the D is unclear. This CDR3 contains 14 residues. Germline V gene lookup returns CDR1 LNHDA and CDR2 SQIVND (reference sequence). V was cut by 5 bases and J by 1 base, with 8 bases left in between. CDR3 residues: CASSGALNTGELFF. The CDR3 DNA reads TGTGCCAGTAGTGGCGCTCTGAACACCGGGGAGCTGTTTTTT.

This chain uses TRBV28 with TRBJ2-2; TRBD2 matches 9 bases. V lost 6 bases to trimming and J lost 3 bases; unmatched junction nucleotides: 8. From germline, CDR1 is MDHEN and CDR2 SYDVKM. CDR3 length equals 16 residues. CDR3 coding DNA: TGTGCCAGCAGGGCCCCGGGACTAGCCTACACCGGGGAGCTGTTTTTT. As protein: CASRAPGLAYTGELFF.